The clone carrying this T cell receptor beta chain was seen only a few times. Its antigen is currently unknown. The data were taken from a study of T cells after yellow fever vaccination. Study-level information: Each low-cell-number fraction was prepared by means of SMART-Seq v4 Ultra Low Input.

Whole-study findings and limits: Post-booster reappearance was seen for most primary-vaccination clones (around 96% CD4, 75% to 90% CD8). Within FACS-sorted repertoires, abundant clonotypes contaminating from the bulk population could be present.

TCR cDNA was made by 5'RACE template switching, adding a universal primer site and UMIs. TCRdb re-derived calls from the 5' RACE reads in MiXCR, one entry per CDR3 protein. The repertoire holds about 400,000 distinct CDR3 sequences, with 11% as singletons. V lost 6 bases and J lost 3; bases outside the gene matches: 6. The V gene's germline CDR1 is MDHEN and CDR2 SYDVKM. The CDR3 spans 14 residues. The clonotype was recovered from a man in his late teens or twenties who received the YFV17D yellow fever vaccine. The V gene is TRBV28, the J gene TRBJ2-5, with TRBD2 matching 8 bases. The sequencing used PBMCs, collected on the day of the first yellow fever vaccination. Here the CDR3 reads CASSIAGRKETQYF. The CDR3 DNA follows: TGTGCCAGCAGCATAGCGGGGCGCAAAGAGACCCAGTACTTC.